A selection of T cell receptor beta chains follows, all from one sample in a study of T cell responses to AZD1222 COVID-19 vaccine. Measured with immunoSEQ multiplex PCR; TCRdb has only the in-frame clones, and not every one. The data hold around 100,000 clones, with about nine tenths observed a single time. Sequenced material: peripheral blood, taken on day 0 of AZD1222 vaccination. These receptors came from an adult in good health. Each CDR3 is given with its conserved first and last residue. The D gene is left open where the match is weak. Clone size appears in some rows only: once, few, many, or a class for an expanded clone.

TRBD2,TRBV4-3,-,17,TRBJ2-1,CASSHGLAGGPKVMQFF,TGCGCCAGCAGCCATGGACTAGCGGGAGGGCCGAAGGTCATGCAGTTCTTC
TRBD2,TRBV28,-,14,TRBJ2-7,CASSSGTSPYEQYF,TGTGCCAGCAGTTCCGGGACTAGCCCCTACGAGCAGTACTTC
TRBD1,TRBV6-5,-,15,TRBJ2-7,CASSPRGQSWSEQYF,TGTGCCAGCAGCCCCAGGGGACAGTCTTGGTCCGAGCAGTACTTC
-,TRBV5-4,-,16,TRBJ2-3,CASSPGGTGGTDTQYF,TGTGCCAGCAGCCCCGGGGGGACAGGAGGCACAGATACGCAGTATTTT
TRBD1,TRBV6-2/TRBV6-3,-,15,TRBJ2-1,CASSSGGAGYNEQFF,TGTGCCAGCAGTTCAGGGGGCGCGGGATACAATGAGCAGTTCTTC
TRBD2,TRBV7-2,-,14,TRBJ2-3,CASQTSGFTDTQYF,TGTGCCAGTCAGACTAGCGGATTCACAGATACGCAGTATTTT
-,TRBV4-1,-,14,TRBJ2-7,CASSQVPGRNEQYF,TGCGCCAGCAGCCAAGTCCCAGGGAGGAACGAGCAGTACTTC
TRBD1,TRBV7-9,-,16,TRBJ1-2,CASSTATGEAYYGYTF,TGTGCCAGCAGCACCGCCACAGGGGAGGCTTACTATGGCTACACCTTC
-,TRBV30,-,13,TRBJ1-1,CAWTGVPNTEAFF,TGTGCCTGGACCGGGGTCCCGAACACTGAAGCTTTCTTT
TRBD2,TRBV6-2/TRBV6-3,-,15,TRBJ2-1,CASSSPLAGGNEQFF,TGTGCCAGCAGTTCCCCCCTAGCGGGAGGCAATGAGCAGTTCTTC
-,TRBV2,-,12,TRBJ1-2,CASIETVSGYTF,TGTGCCAGCATTGAGACAGTTTCTGGCTACACCTTC
TRBD1,TRBV14,-,19,TRBJ2-7,CASSQDIGPKGALNYEQYF,TGTGCCAGCAGCCAAGATATAGGGCCCAAGGGGGCCCTAAACTACGAGCAGTACTTC
TRBD1,TRBV28,-,12,TRBJ1-2,CASIGTGRGYTF,TGTGCCAGCATCGGGACAGGGAGAGGCTACACCTTC
-,TRBV7-9,-,15,TRBJ2-2,CASSLFPENTGELFF,TGTGCCAGCAGCTTATTCCCCGAGAACACCGGGGAGCTGTTTTTT
-,TRBV7-3,-,14,TRBJ2-3,CASSPSQGGDTQYF,TGTGCCAGCAGCCCATCTCAGGGGGGGGATACGCAGTATTTT
TRBD1,TRBV5-8,-,18,TRBJ1-5,CASSFHVGTGGRSQPQHF,TGTGCCAGCAGCTTTCATGTCGGAACAGGGGGCCGGAGTCAGCCCCAGCATTTT
-,TRBV5-1,-,15,TRBJ2-1,CASSLGVGKSNEQFF,TGCGCCAGCAGCTTGGGTGTGGGGAAAAGCAATGAGCAGTTCTTC
-,TRBV19,-,14,TRBJ1-2,CASSIAVLYYGYTF,TGTGCCAGTAGTATCGCAGTTCTCTACTATGGCTACACCTTC
-,TRBV10-3,-,16,TRBJ2-7,CAISAPPTEISYEQYF,TGTGCCATCAGTGCACCCCCTACCGAAATCTCCTACGAGCAGTACTTC
-,TRBV10-3,-,13,TRBJ2-5,CAISGGAEETQYF,TGTGCCATCAGTGGGGGTGCAGAAGAGACCCAGTACTTC
-,TRBV9,-,16,TRBJ1-1,CASSVGSGPENTEAFF,TGTGCCAGCAGCGTAGGTTCAGGGCCAGAGAACACTGAAGCTTTCTTT
-,TRBV2,-,13,TRBJ1-1,CASSDNWGTEAFF,TGTGCCAGCAGTGATAACTGGGGCACTGAAGCTTTCTTT
-,TRBV5-4,few,15,TRBJ2-3,CASSTISGAGDTQYF,TGTGCCAGCAGCACGATATCAGGGGCTGGCGATACGCAGTATTTT
-,TRBV5-1,-,14,TRBJ2-7,CASSLAVASYEQYF,TGCGCCAGCAGCTTGGCAGTTGCCTCCTACGAGCAGTACTTC
-,TRBV5-5,-,12,TRBJ1-2,CASSLGGYGYTF,TGTGCCAGCAGCTTAGGGGGGTATGGCTACACCTTC
-,TRBV7-9,-,15,TRBJ1-5,CASSLALDGNQPQHF,TGTGCCAGCAGCTTAGCGCTAGATGGCAATCAGCCCCAGCATTTT
TRBD1,TRBV4-2,once,18,TRBJ1-2,CASSQDQGQGPLRNGYTF,TGTGCCAGCAGCCAAGATCAAGGACAGGGCCCTCTCCGAAATGGCTACACCTTC
TRBD2,TRBV3-1/TRBV3-2,-,17,TRBJ2-5,CASSQGWTSGSGETQYF,TGTGCCAGCAGCCAAGGATGGACTAGTGGGAGCGGAGAGACCCAGTACTTC
-,TRBV27,-,15,TRBJ2-7,CASSLFGRGRSEQYF,TGTGCCAGCAGTTTATTCGGGCGGGGGCGAAGCGAGCAGTACTTC
TRBD1,TRBV4-1,-,17,TRBJ1-5,CASSQEGQGAGGQPQHF,TGCGCCAGCAGCCAAGAGGGACAGGGGGCAGGAGGACAGCCCCAGCATTTT
-,TRBV6-5,-,15,TRBJ1-5,CASSTTLGGSQPQHF,TGTGCCAGCAGTACCACTTTGGGAGGGTCTCAGCCCCAGCATTTT
-,TRBV27,-,16,TRBJ2-4,CASSPGTYKAGNIQYF,TGTGCCAGCAGTCCTGGGACCTACAAGGCGGGAAACATTCAGTACTTC
-,TRBV5-5,few,15,TRBJ1-1,CASKSWGGGNAEAFF,TGTGCCAGCAAATCCTGGGGAGGGGGAAACGCTGAAGCTTTCTTT
TRBD1,TRBV6-5,once,14,TRBJ2-1,CASSSDGQGGEQFF,TGTGCCAGCAGCAGCGACGGACAGGGTGGGGAGCAGTTCTTC
TRBD1,TRBV5-6,-,13,TRBJ2-7,CASSTGQSYEQYF,TGTGCCAGCAGCACGGGACAGTCCTACGAGCAGTACTTC
-,TRBV27,-,11,TRBJ2-1,CASSSINEQFF,TGTGCCAGCAGTTCCATTAATGAGCAGTTCTTC
-,TRBV2,-,15,TRBJ1-1,CASSNRGAGGTEAFF,TGTGCCAGCAGTAACAGAGGGGCGGGAGGCACTGAAGCTTTCTTT
-,TRBV18,-,14,TRBJ1-2,CASSPGGGNYGYTF,TGTGCCAGCTCCCCTGGGGGGGGGAACTATGGCTACACCTTC
TRBD1,TRBV19,-,15,TRBJ1-3,CASSARDSSGNTIYF,TGTGCCAGTAGTGCTCGGGACAGCTCTGGAAACACCATATATTTT
-,TRBV11-2,-,14,TRBJ2-7,CASSFSSGHYEQYF,TGTGCCAGCAGCTTTAGTTCGGGACACTACGAGCAGTACTTC
-,TRBV7-9,-,13,TRBJ2-5,CASTSGAGETQYF,TGTGCCAGCACCTCAGGGGCAGGGGAGACCCAGTACTTC
TRBD2,TRBV30,-,14,TRBJ2-1,CAWTLKAGGGEQFF,TGTGCCTGGACCCTCAAGGCGGGAGGGGGAGAGCAGTTCTTC
-,TRBV6-5,-,13,TRBJ1-2,CASRSSPRRGYTF,TGTGCCAGCCGATCTTCTCCGCGAAGGGGCTACACCTTC
-,TRBV10-2,-,14,TRBJ2-5,CASSEGHSQETQYF,TGCGCCAGCAGTGAGGGACACTCTCAAGAGACCCAGTACTTC
TRBD2,TRBV9,-,17,TRBJ2-3,CASSNGLAGGPTDTQYF,TGTGCCAGCAGCAACGGACTAGCGGGAGGGCCAACAGATACGCAGTATTTT
TRBD2,TRBV28,-,18,TRBJ2-2,CASSFWTGTSGSTGELFF,TGTGCCAGCAGTTTTTGGACCGGGACTAGCGGAAGCACCGGGGAGCTGTTTTTT
-,TRBV7-7,-,18,TRBJ2-6,CASSLGTVDRSGANVLTF,TGTGCCAGCAGCTTAGGGACAGTCGATCGCTCTGGGGCCAACGTCCTGACTTTC
-,TRBV30,-,12,TRBJ1-1,CAWEEGTLEAFF,TGTGCCTGGGAGGAAGGGACATTGGAAGCTTTCTTT
TRBD1,TRBV29-1,-,14,TRBJ2-4,CSVFGTEGKNIQYF,TGCAGCGTTTTCGGGACAGAAGGCAAAAACATTCAGTACTTC
-,TRBV27,-,12,TRBJ2-5,CASSSGQETQYF,TGTGCCAGCAGTTCCGGCCAAGAGACCCAGTACTTC
TRBD1,TRBV7-9,once,14,TRBJ1-2,CASSLDRGNYGYTF,TGTGCCAGCAGTTTGGACAGGGGAAACTATGGCTACACCTTC
-,TRBV11-2,-,15,TRBJ2-4,CASSLEGAAKNIQYF,TGTGCCAGCAGCTTAGAAGGAGCGGCCAAAAACATTCAGTACTTC
-,TRBV14,-,18,TRBJ1-2,CATRGRGQGDISAAGYTF,TGTGCCACCCGGGGACGAGGGCAGGGCGATATCTCCGCTGCTGGCTACACCTTC
-,TRBV3-1/TRBV3-2,-,17,TRBJ2-2,CASSQGQTGPNTGELFF,TGTGCCAGCAGCCAAGGACAGACAGGCCCGAACACCGGGGAGCTGTTTTTT
TRBD2,TRBV28,-,17,TRBJ2-7,CATRVSTSGSRGREQYF,TGTGCCACCAGGGTTTCGACTAGCGGGAGCCGGGGACGCGAGCAGTACTTC
-,TRBV5-1,-,14,TRBJ1-2,CASSPTPTPKKYTF,TGCGCCAGCAGCCCGACTCCGACACCCAAGAAGTACACCTTC
TRBD2,TRBV14,-,17,TRBJ2-1,CASSQGGLAGGYNEQFF,TGTGCCAGCAGCCAAGGGGGACTAGCGGGAGGGTACAATGAGCAGTTCTTC
-,TRBV9,-,13,TRBJ2-3,CASSEGGRDTQYF,TGTGCCAGCAGCGAAGGGGGTCGGGATACGCAGTATTTT
-,TRBV6-1,-,13,TRBJ1-2,CASSEASWGVYTF,TGTGCCAGCAGTGAAGCCAGCTGGGGAGTCTACACCTTC
-,TRBV15,-,17,TRBJ1-1,CATEERGGGSMNTEAFF,TGTGCCACCGAGGAACGTGGTGGGGGCTCCATGAACACTGAAGCTTTCTTT